A selection of T cell receptor beta chains follows, all from one sample in a study of blood T cell repertoires in COVID-19. Profiling relied on immunoSEQ multiplex PCR, and the TCRdb table lists in-frame clones only, not all of them. The table has 310,000 or so clones, around 90% seen once. The sequenced sample was PBMCs or T cells enriched from blood (not recorded which). Source of these receptors: a woman aged 18-30 years who had recovered from COVID-19. The CDR3 runs from the conserved cysteine through the conserved F or W. The order of the fields is J gene, clone size, D gene, V gene, CDR3 length, CDR3 protein, CDR3 DNA. The D gene is left open where the match is weak. Some rows mark clone size as missing; the rest say once, few, many or name a class of expanded clone.

>TRBJ2-1|NA|TRBD1|TRBV30|15
CAWSTKQGRYNEQFF
TGTGCCTGGAGTACTAAACAGGGGCGGTACAATGAGCAGTTCTTC
>TRBJ1-1|once|NA|TRBV9|16
CASSARGGGTNTEAFF
TGTGCCAGCAGCGCCCGGGGTGGGGGCACGAACACTGAAGCTTTCTTT
>TRBJ2-1|few|NA|TRBV24-1|11
CATTGGDEQFF
TGTGCCACGACAGGCGGCGATGAGCAGTTCTTC
>TRBJ2-1|NA|NA|TRBV25-1|15
CASSDTGVSYNEQFF
TGTGCCAGCAGTGATACGGGGGTCTCCTACAATGAGCAGTTCTTC
>TRBJ1-4|few|NA|TRBV2|14
CASSEQGPGEKLFF
TGTGCCAGCAGTGAACAGGGTCCAGGAGAAAAACTGTTTTTT
>TRBJ1-2|NA|NA|TRBV2|13
CASIAESNYGYTF
TGTGCCAGCATTGCGGAGTCTAACTATGGCTACACCTTC
>TRBJ1-4|NA|TRBD1|TRBV3-1/TRBV3-2|15
CASSQDAGTGEKLFF
TGTGCCAGCAGCCAAGATGCGGGGACAGGTGAAAAACTGTTTTTT
>TRBJ1-4|few|NA|TRBV28|14
CASRSGATNEKLFF
TGTGCCAGCAGGTCGGGGGCAACTAATGAAAAACTGTTTTTT
>TRBJ1-5|once|TRBD1|TRBV10-3|17
CAISDPRNDRELQPQHF
TGTGCCATCAGTGATCCGAGGAATGACAGGGAGCTTCAGCCCCAGCATTTT
>TRBJ1-4|NA|TRBD1|TRBV13|14
CASSFRGLGEKLFF
TGTGCCAGCAGCTTCAGGGGGCTAGGTGAAAAACTGTTTTTT
>TRBJ2-1|NA|NA|TRBV27|18
CASSLSRGGPMSSREQFF
TGTGCCAGCAGTTTAAGTCGAGGGGGACCTATGTCTTCTCGTGAGCAGTTCTTC
>TRBJ1-2|NA|NA|TRBV7-8|15
CASSLGSSGNYGYTF
TGTGCCAGCAGCTTAGGCTCCTCAGGGAACTATGGCTACACCTTC
>TRBJ2-7|once|NA|TRBV2|14
CASSVARDSYEQYF
TGTGCCAGCAGCGTCGCGCGGGACTCCTACGAGCAGTACTTC
>TRBJ2-1|NA|TRBD2|TRBV7-7|15
CASSLAGGGANEQFF
TGTGCCAGCAGCTTGGCGGGAGGAGGGGCCAATGAGCAGTTCTTC
>TRBJ2-2|NA|TRBD1|TRBV30|15
CAWEGWDSYTGELFF
TGTGCCTGGGAGGGTTGGGACAGCTACACCGGGGAGCTGTTTTTT
>TRBJ2-3|NA|TRBD1|TRBV6-5|14
CASRTGTGTDTQYF
TGTGCCAGCAGGACAGGGACGGGCACAGATACGCAGTATTTT
>TRBJ2-5|NA|TRBD1|TRBV28|15
CAGTTGARRKETQYF
TGTGCCGGTACGACAGGGGCCCGGAGGAAAGAGACCCAGTACTTC
>TRBJ2-5|NA|TRBD2|TRBV2|15
CASSGLAGTQETQYF
TGTGCCAGCAGTGGGCTAGCGGGGACTCAAGAGACCCAGTACTTC
>TRBJ2-1|NA|TRBD2|TRBV9|15
CASSPLAGGLNEQFF
TGTGCCAGCAGCCCACTCGCGGGGGGCCTCAATGAGCAGTTCTTC
>TRBJ1-1|NA|NA|TRBV9|15
CASSPQSLRGTEAFF
TGTGCCAGCAGCCCCCAATCTCTCAGGGGCACTGAAGCTTTCTTT
>TRBJ2-3|NA|TRBD2|TRBV18|15
CASSPAGGSADTQYF
TGTGCCAGCTCACCAGCGGGGGGGAGTGCAGATACGCAGTATTTT
>TRBJ2-2|NA|NA|TRBV7-9|15
CASSLAGGDTGELFF
TGTGCCAGCAGCTTAGCAGGGGGGGACACCGGGGAGCTGTTTTTT
>TRBJ1-1|NA|NA|TRBV5-1|16
CASSLWQGLPNTEAFF
TGCGCCAGCAGCTTGTGGCAGGGCCTTCCGAACACTGAAGCTTTCTTT
>TRBJ2-3|NA|NA|TRBV30|14
CAWVHRPGTDTQYF
TGTGCCTGGGTACACAGGCCAGGCACAGATACGCAGTATTTT
>TRBJ2-7|NA|NA|TRBV28|12
CASSLRAYEQYF
TGTGCCAGCAGCCTCAGGGCCTACGAGCAGTACTTC
>TRBJ1-1|NA|NA|TRBV2|13
CASTSPQGREAFF
TGTGCCAGCACCTCCCCGCAGGGTCGGGAAGCTTTCTTT
>TRBJ1-1|NA|NA|TRBV19|14
CASSMIVRNTEAFF
TGTGCCAGTAGTATGATTGTGAGGAACACTGAAGCTTTCTTT
>TRBJ1-1|NA|TRBD1|TRBV12-3/TRBV12-4|13
CASSLRGQGEAFF
TGTGCCAGCAGTTTAAGGGGACAGGGTGAAGCTTTCTTT
>TRBJ1-5|NA|NA|TRBV5-4|14
CASSLEPNNQPQHF
TGTGCCAGCAGCTTGGAGCCGAACAATCAGCCCCAGCATTTT
>TRBJ2-2|NA|TRBD2|TRBV2|18
CASSEAGTSGGLTGELFF
TGTGCCAGCAGTGAAGCGGGGACTAGCGGGGGGTTAACCGGGGAGCTGTTTTTT
>TRBJ2-1|NA|NA|TRBV7-9|19
CASSFPITPPGHLRDEQFF
TGTGCCAGCAGCTTCCCAATTACGCCGCCGGGACACCTCAGGGATGAGCAGTTCTTC
>TRBJ2-7|NA|NA|TRBV6-2/TRBV6-3|14
CASSYTGNRYEQYF
TGTGCCAGCAGTTACACGGGAAACCGCTACGAGCAGTACTTC
>TRBJ1-2|NA|NA|TRBV6-5|14
CASSPLAGWYGYTF
TGTGCCAGCAGTCCGTTGGCAGGGTGGTATGGCTACACCTTC